The source of this T cell receptor (beta chain) is a study of cytomegalovirus exposure and HLA in healthy donors. Study observations and caveats: Accurate predictions that matched the HLA-A and HLA-B alleles of most subjects were reportedly made from TCR beta sequences. Per a prior analysis, the majority of TCR beta V segments were productive roughly 90% or roughly 30% of the time.

J was trimmed by 9 bases and V by 4 bases; bases with no gene match: 12. The CDR3 covers 16 residues. CDR1 MNHEY and CDR2 SVGAGI come from the germline V gene. Vbeta (60) and Jbeta (13) primers were used in the PCR. Only in-frame clones appear in the TCRdb table, and some are missing; sequencing was by immunoSEQ multiplex PCR. The sample has just over 150,000 clones; less than 85% are singletons. In this sample, this clone turned up a few times. Its antigen is as yet unknown. This TCR came from a woman aged 50 to 60 in good health and CMV-seropositive. Material: PBMCs. The chain recombines TRBV6-5 with TRBJ1-6, with 7 bases matching TRBD1. The chain's CDR3 is CASSFDRDSNFSPLHF. CDR3 nucleotides: TGTGCCAGCAGTTTCGACAGGGACAGTAATTTTTCACCCCTCCACTTT.